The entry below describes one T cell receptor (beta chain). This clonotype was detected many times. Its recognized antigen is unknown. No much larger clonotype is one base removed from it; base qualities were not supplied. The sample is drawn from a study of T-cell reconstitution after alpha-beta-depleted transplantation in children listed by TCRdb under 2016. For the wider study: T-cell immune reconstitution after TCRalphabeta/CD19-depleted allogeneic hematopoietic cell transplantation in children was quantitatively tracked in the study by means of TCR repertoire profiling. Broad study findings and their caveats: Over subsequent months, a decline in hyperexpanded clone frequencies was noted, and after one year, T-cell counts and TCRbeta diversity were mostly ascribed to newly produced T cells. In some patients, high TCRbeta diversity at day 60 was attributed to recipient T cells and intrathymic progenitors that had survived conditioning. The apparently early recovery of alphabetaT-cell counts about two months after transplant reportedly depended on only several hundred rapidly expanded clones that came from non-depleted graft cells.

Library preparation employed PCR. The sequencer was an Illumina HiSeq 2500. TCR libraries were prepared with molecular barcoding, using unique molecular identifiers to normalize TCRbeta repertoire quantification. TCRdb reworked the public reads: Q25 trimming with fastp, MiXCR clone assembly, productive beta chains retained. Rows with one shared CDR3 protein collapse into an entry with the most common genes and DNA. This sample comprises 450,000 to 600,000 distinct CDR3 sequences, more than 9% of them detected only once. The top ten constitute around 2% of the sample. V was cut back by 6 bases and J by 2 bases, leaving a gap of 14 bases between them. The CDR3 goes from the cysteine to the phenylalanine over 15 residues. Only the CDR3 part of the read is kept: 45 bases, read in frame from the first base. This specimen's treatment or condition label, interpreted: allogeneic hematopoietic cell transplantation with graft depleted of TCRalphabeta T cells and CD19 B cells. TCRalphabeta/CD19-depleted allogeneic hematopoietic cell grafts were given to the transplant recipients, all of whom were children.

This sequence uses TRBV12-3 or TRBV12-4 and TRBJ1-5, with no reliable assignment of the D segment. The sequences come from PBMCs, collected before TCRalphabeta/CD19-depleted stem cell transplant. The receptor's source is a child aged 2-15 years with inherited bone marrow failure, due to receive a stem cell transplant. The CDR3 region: CASSYGPGGNQPQHF. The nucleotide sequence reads TGTGCCAGCAGCTATGGACCCGGGGGCAATCAGCCCCAGCATTTT.